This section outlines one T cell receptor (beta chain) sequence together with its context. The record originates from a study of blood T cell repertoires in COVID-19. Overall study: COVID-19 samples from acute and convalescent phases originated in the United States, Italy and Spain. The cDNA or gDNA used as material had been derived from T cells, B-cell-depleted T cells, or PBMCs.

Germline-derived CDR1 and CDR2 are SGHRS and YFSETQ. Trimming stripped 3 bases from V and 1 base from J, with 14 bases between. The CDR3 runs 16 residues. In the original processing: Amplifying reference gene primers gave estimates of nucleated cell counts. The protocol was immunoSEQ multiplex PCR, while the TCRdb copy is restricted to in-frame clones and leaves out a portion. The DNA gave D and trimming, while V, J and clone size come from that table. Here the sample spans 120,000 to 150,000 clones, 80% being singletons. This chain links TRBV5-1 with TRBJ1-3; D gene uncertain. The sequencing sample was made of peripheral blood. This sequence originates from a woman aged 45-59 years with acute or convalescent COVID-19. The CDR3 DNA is TGCGCCAGCAGCTATAGAACGGGGTTTTCTGGAAACACCATATATTTT. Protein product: CASSYRTGFSGNTIYF. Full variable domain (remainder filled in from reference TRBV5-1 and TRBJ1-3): KAGVTQTPRYLIKTRGQQVTLSCSPISGHRSVSWYQQTPGQGLQFLFEYFSETQRNKGNFPGRFSGRQFSNSRSEMNVSTLELGDSALYLCASSYRTGFSGNTIYFGEGSWLTVV.